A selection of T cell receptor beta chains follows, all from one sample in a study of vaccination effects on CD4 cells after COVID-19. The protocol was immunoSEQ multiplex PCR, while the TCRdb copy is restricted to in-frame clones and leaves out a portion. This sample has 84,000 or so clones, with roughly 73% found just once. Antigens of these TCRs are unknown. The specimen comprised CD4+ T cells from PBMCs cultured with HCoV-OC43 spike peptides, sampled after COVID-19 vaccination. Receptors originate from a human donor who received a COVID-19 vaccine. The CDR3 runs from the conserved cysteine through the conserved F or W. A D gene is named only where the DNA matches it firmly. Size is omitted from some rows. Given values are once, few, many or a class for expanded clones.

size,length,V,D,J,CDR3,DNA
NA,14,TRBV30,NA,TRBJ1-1,CAWAYRVRDTEAFF,TGTGCCTGGGCTTACAGGGTGAGGGACACTGAAGCTTTCTTT
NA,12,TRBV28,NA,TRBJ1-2,CASSREYYGYTF,TGTGCCAGTTCTAGGGAGTACTATGGCTACACCTTC
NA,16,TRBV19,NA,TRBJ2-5,CASSTLRDNLQETQYF,TGTGCCAGTAGTACCCTCCGGGACAATCTACAAGAGACCCAGTACTTC
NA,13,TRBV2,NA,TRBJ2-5,CASSGVQQETQYF,TGTGCCAGCAGTGGGGTCCAACAAGAGACCCAGTACTTC
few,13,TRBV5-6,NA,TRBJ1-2,CASTLSANYGYTF,TGTGCCAGCACCTTGTCGGCTAACTATGGCTACACCTTC
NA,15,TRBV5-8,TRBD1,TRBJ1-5,CASSNGQVLNQPQHF,TGTGCCAGCAGCAATGGACAGGTTTTGAATCAGCCCCAGCATTTT
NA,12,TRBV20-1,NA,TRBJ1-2,CSASREGHGYTF,TGCAGTGCTAGTAGGGAGGGACATGGCTACACCTTC
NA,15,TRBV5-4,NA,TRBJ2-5,CASTTGGGTLETQYF,TGTGCCAGCACCACTGGGGGGGGCACGTTGGAGACCCAGTACTTC
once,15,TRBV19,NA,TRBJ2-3,CASSYREGVSDTQYF,TGTGCCAGTAGTTATAGAGAGGGGGTTTCGGATACGCAGTATTTT
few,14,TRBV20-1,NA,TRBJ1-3,CSASGGDSGNTIYF,TGCAGTGCTAGTGGGGGAGACTCTGGAAACACCATATATTTT
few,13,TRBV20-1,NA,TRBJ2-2,CSASRSGGGELFF,TGCAGTGCTAGTCGGAGTGGCGGCGGGGAGCTGTTTTTT
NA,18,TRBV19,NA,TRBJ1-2,CASSLMRVQLALNYGYTF,TGTGCCAGTAGTTTAATGAGGGTGCAGCTCGCCTTGAACTATGGCTACACCTTC
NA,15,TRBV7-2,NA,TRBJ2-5,CASSLAGAGRETQYF,TGTGCCAGCAGCTTAGCGGGTGCGGGTAGAGAGACCCAGTACTTC
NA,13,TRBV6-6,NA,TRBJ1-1,CASRPPGNTEAFF,TGTGCCAGCAGGCCCCCGGGGAACACTGAAGCTTTCTTT
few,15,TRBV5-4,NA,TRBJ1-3,CASSLRAESGNTIYF,TGTGCCAGCAGCTTGAGGGCAGAGTCTGGAAACACCATATATTTT
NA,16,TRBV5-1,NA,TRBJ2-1,CASSRGGTEAYNEQFF,TGCGCCAGCAGCCGAGGGGGGACAGAGGCCTACAATGAGCAGTTCTTC
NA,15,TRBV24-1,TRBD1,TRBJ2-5,CATSDVGQYQETQYF,TGTGCCACCAGTGATGTGGGACAGTACCAAGAGACCCAGTACTTC
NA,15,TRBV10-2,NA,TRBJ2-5,CASSGGGGISASQYF,TGCGCCAGCAGTGGTGGGGGTGGCATCTCGGCGTCCCAGTACTTC